This TCR beta chain came from a study of technical replicates of blood from several donors. Germline V gene data show CDR1 as SGHTA and CDR2 as FQGNSA. V was clipped by 2 bases and J by 0 bases; unmatched bases: 8. CDR3 length: 18 residues. The count of this clone is one. This table comes from immunoSEQ multiplex PCR, and its TCRdb copy is limited to in-frame clones, with some not included. The sample carries 65,000 to 80,000 clones, 95% to 99% recorded once. The chain carries TRBV7-2 and TRBJ2-2; TRBD2 aligns across 8 bases. The receptor was isolated from a human donor in good health. The sample comprised T cells isolated from PBMCs. The CDR3 reads CASSLFPISGANTGELFF. The CDR3 DNA follows: TGTGCCAGCAGCTTATTCCCGATTAGCGGGGCGAACACCGGGGAGCTGTTTTTT. Complete variable domain (other parts from reference TRBV7-2 and TRBJ2-2): GAGVSQSPSNKVTEKGKDVELRCDPISGHTALYWYRQSLGQGLEFLIYFQGNSAPDKSGLPSDRFSAERTGGSVSTLTIQRTQQEDSAVYLCASSLFPISGANTGELFFGEGSRLTVL.